This TCR beta chain is from a study of blood T cell repertoires in COVID-19. As for the study in general: The United States, Italy and Spain provided the acute and convalescent COVID-19 samples. T cells, B-cell-depleted T cells, or PBMCs supplied cDNA or gDNA.

Source study methods: Estimates of nucleated cell counts were drawn from the amplification of reference gene primers. The repertoire was sequenced with immunoSEQ multiplex PCR; TCRdb's copy has only in-frame clones and lacks some. The V and J calls and clone size are taken from that table; D and trimming were inferred from the DNA. The sample records around 220,000 clones, more than 65% being singletons. Germline V gene sequence: CDR1 SEHNR, CDR2 FQNEAQ (reference sequence). This CDR3 has 14 amino acids. V lost 5 bases and J lost 0, with 10 bases in between. The sample was peripheral blood. This sequence joins TRBV7-9 and TRBJ1-1; maybe TRBD1 (5 bases). The receptor was isolated from a woman in her forties with active or convalescent COVID-19. The CDR3 sequence: CASSRQSMNTEAFF. The CDR3 coding sequence is TGTGCCAGCAGCCGACAGTCCATGAACACTGAAGCTTTCTTT.